Shown below are 27 T cell receptor beta chains from a single sample sequenced in a study of control samples from healthy donors and cancer patients. The method was immunoSEQ multiplex PCR; TCRdb's version includes in-frame clones alone and lacks a portion of them. This table holds under 200,000 clones, about 94% found once. Material: blood. These receptors all come from a woman between 40 and 55 years old in good health.

V and J are TRBV7-2 and TRBJ2-1, with 7 bases aligning to TRBD2. The CDR3 length is 16 residues. The junction had 6 bases not matched to a gene; V was cut back by 0 bases and J by 4 bases. CDR1 SGHTA and CDR2 FQGNSA come from the germline V gene. The CDR3 nucleotides read TGTGCCAGCAGCTTAGCGCTGGGGGGGTATTACAATGAGCAGTTCTTC. This sequence encodes CASSLALGGYYNEQFF.

This rearrangement joins TRBV4-2 to TRBJ1-5; D is possibly TRBD1 (5 bases). The V and J ends lost 1 base and 2 bases respectively, with 15 bases between them. The CDR3 totals 17 residues. Germline CDR1 LGHNA, CDR2 YNFKEQ. As DNA, the CDR3 is TGTGCCAGCAGCCAAGTGGCTGGGGGAGGTGGCAATCAGCCCCAGCATTTT. Translation gives CASSQVAGGGGNQPQHF.

The sample holds one count of this clone. This CDR3 is CASSVTGRGNTIYF. CDR3 DNA: TGTGCCAGCAGCGTCACAGGGAGAGGAAACACCATATATTTT. The chain combines TRBV9 with TRBJ1-3; a possible D gene is TRBD1 (6 bases). In germline, CDR1 is SGDLS, CDR2 YYNGEE. V was trimmed by 2 bases and J by 4 bases, leaving 10 bases between them. This CDR3 is 14 amino acids long.

The J gene is TRBJ1-4, the V gene TRBV21-1; the table names TRBD1, a call not compared with the DNA. TRBV21-1 is deemed a pseudogene. This CDR3 has 12 amino acids. The CDR3, as DNA: TGTGCCACCCCGACAGGGAATGAAAAACTGTTTTTT. Its protein is CATPTGNEKLFF.

The chain uses TRBV9 and TRBJ1-5, with 9 bases matching TRBD1. Germline V gives CDR1 SGDLS, CDR2 YYNGEE. The CDR3 spans 14 residues. The junction had 5 bases not matched to a gene; V was cut back by 3 bases and J by 7 bases. DNA for the CDR3: TGTGCCAGCAGCGAGGGGACAGGGTACCAGCCCCAGCATTTT. Its protein is CASSEGTGYQPQHF.

The chain carries TRBV7-2 and TRBJ1-3; tentatively, D is TRBD1 (5 bases). Germline values: CDR1 SGHTA, CDR2 FQGNSA. CDR3 length: 14 amino acids. Trimming left V 5 bases short and J 7 bases short, with 15 bases between. CDR3 DNA: TGTGCCAGCAGCACCGGGACCGGGGGGAACACCATATATTTT. It is translated as CASSTGTGGNTIYF. The full variable domain, its missing parts supplied by reference TRBV7-2 and TRBJ1-3, is GAGVSQSPSNKVTEKGKDVELRCDPISGHTALYWYRQSLGQGLEFLIYFQGNSAPDKSGLPSDRFSAERTGGSVSTLTIQRTQQEDSAVYLCASSTGTGGNTIYFGEGSWLTVV.

The rearrangement joins TRBV10-3 to TRBJ1-2; TRBD1 agrees at 8 bases. This CDR3 has 13 amino acids. CDR1 and CDR2 (germline): ENHRY, SYGVKD. J lost 6 bases, V lost 11 bases, and 11 bases had no gene match. CDR3 in DNA: TGTGCCGTCCGGACAGGGATTACGGATGGCTACACCTTC. It encodes CAVRTGITDGYTF.

V gene TRBV3-1 (or the pseudogene TRBV3-2) combines with J gene TRBJ2-4; 7 nucleotides agree with TRBD1. Trimming at V came to 1 base and at J to 0 bases, leaving 9 bases not matched to a gene. The length of the CDR3 is 18 residues. Looked up from germline, CDR1 is LGHDT and CDR2 is YNNKEL (reference sequence). CDR3 DNA sequence: TGTGCCAGCAGCCAAGGAGGGACAGATATAATAGCCAAAAACATTCAGTACTTC. Translation: CASSQGGTDIIAKNIQYF.

This clone was seen once. This chain links TRBV6-2 or TRBV6-3 with TRBJ1-1; 7 bases align to TRBD1. This CDR3 spans 14 amino acids. The V segment lost 5 bases and the J segment 4 bases; nucleotides outside the gene matches: 7. Germline V CDR1 and CDR2: MNHEY, SVGEGT. The CDR3 region has the DNA TGTGCCAGCAGTCGGGAGGGGGCGCCCACTGAAGCTTTCTTT. Encoded protein: CASSREGAPTEAFF.

The chain joins TRBV19 to TRBJ1-5, with D hard to call. This CDR3 has 14 residues. Germline V gives CDR1 LNHDA, CDR2 SQIVND (reference sequence). V was clipped by 1 base and J by 1 base, with 5 bases between them. CDR3 sequence (DNA): TGTGCCAGTAGTATAGGCCGAAGCAATCAGCCCCAGCATTTT. Encoded protein: CASSIGRSNQPQHF.

This rearrangement joins TRBV29-1 to TRBJ1-1, with no clear D. The CDR3 is 14 amino acids. Trimming pared 2 bases from V and 1 base from J, leaving 11 bases between. The V gene's germline CDR1 is SQVTM and CDR2 ANQGSEA. In DNA form, the CDR3 reads TGCAGCGTTGAATTAATCAGACCGAACACTGAAGCTTTCTTT. Protein product: CSVELIRPNTEAFF. The complete variable domain, with remaining parts taken from reference TRBV29-1 and TRBJ1-1, reads SAVISQKPSRDICQRGTSLTIQCQVDSQVTMMFWYRQQPGQSLTLIATANQGSEATYESGFVIDKFPISRPNLTFSTLTVSNMSPEDSSIYLCSVELIRPNTEAFFGQGTRLTVV.

The chain couples TRBV19 to TRBJ1-2, with 9 bases fitting TRBD1. The V and J ends lost 6 bases and 8 bases, in that order; junction bases with no gene match: 10. Germline V gives CDR1 LNHDA, CDR2 SQIVND (reference sequence). The CDR3 has 14 residues. The CDR3 nucleotides are TGTGCCAGTAGGGGGACAGGGCTAGTGGGCGGCTACACCTTC. Translated, it gives CASRGTGLVGGYTF.

The chain couples TRBV7-3 to TRBJ2-5, with 7 bases identical to TRBD2. This CDR3 has 13 residues. V was clipped by 5 bases and J by 7 bases; unmatched bases: 7. Germline-derived CDR1 and CDR2 are SGHTA and FQGTGA. CDR3: CASSPGVAGTQYF. For the CDR3, the DNA is TGTGCCAGCAGCCCGGGGGTAGCGGGGACCCAGTACTTC.

The chain is built from TRBV5-6 and TRBJ2-1; a possible D gene is TRBD1 (6 bases). The ends were cut back, 3 bases at V and 1 base at J, with 17 bases in the middle. Germline loops: CDR1 SGHDT, CDR2 YYEEEE. The CDR3 has 17 residues. The CDR3 DNA is TGTGCCAGCAGCTGGGATGGGTTTACAGGGTCCTACAATGAGCAGTTCTTC. It specifies CASSWDGFTGSYNEQFF.

This clone showed up just once. The chain is built from TRBV9 and TRBJ2-7; TRBD2 matches at 10 bases. Germline V lookup: CDR1 SGDLS, CDR2 YYNGEE. Unmatched junction bases numbered 14, after V lost 4 bases and J lost 7 bases. The CDR3 is made up of 16 amino acids. CDR3 sequence (DNA): TGTGCCAGCAGCCCCTACAGGCTAGCGGGAGAAAAAGAGCAGTACTTC. It encodes CASSPYRLAGEKEQYF. The full variable domain, in which reference TRBV9 and TRBJ2-7 provide the parts outside the CDR3, is DSGVTQTPKHLITATGQRVTLRCSPRSGDLSVYWYQQSLDQGLQFLIQYYNGEERAKGNILERFSAQQFPDLHSELNLSSLELGDSALYFCASSPYRLAGEKEQYFGPGTRLTVT.

The chain recombines TRBV9 with TRBJ2-7, with TRBD2 matching 7 bases. This CDR3 has 14 amino acids. Germline V gene data show CDR1 as SGDLS and CDR2 as YYNGEE. The CDR3: CASGTPTALDEQYF. For the CDR3, the DNA is TGTGCAAGCGGGACTCCGACGGCGCTTGACGAGCAGTACTTC.

This sequence joins TRBV28 and TRBJ1-1, with TRBD1 matching over 8 bases. Germline-derived CDR1 and CDR2 are MDHEN and SYDVKM. This CDR3 is built from 14 residues. V was clipped by 5 bases and J by 6 bases; unmatched bases: 8. The CDR3 DNA sequence: TGTGCCAGCAGTCCGACAGGGGAAGGCGCTGAAGCTTTCTTT. As protein: CASSPTGEGAEAFF.

Regarding this clone: Other nucleotide sequences in the sample specify the same CDR3. The CDR3, as DNA: TGCGCCAGCAGCCTAGGGACAGCCACAGATACGCAGTATTTT. This codes for CASSLGTATDTQYF. The chain carries TRBV5-1 and TRBJ2-3, with 7 bases matching TRBD1. Germline V gene data show CDR1 as SGHRS and CDR2 as YFSETQ. Germline trimming cut 4 bases from V and 2 bases from J; bases unmatched to any gene: 4. The length of the CDR3 is 14 residues.

The chain joins TRBV4-3 to TRBJ2-2; 10 bases agree with TRBD1. Germline V gene lookup returns CDR1 LGHNA and CDR2 YSLEER. This CDR3 comprises 17 residues. Germline trimming cut 2 bases from V and 0 bases from J; bases unmatched to any gene: 3. Written as DNA, the CDR3 is TGCGCCAGCAGCCAATCAGGACAGGGGGCGAACACCGGGGAGCTGTTTTTT. The encoded protein is CASSQSGQGANTGELFF.

Here the CDR3 reads CASSLDRSNQPQHF. For the CDR3, the DNA is TGTGCCAGCAGCTTAGACAGAAGCAATCAGCCCCAGCATTTT. The V call is TRBV7-2, the J call TRBJ1-5; no clear D gene. Per the germline V gene, CDR1 is SGHTA and CDR2 is FQGNSA. Trimming took 1 base from V and 1 from J, leaving 5 bases between them. The CDR3 is 14 residues long.

With respect to this clone: One junction end does not reproduce the germline sequence, and a read error may be involved. The V call is TRBV2, the J call TRBJ1-1; TRBD1 is a possible D gene (5 bases). Germline V lookup: CDR1 SNHLY, CDR2 FYNNEI. CDR3 length: 15 residues. CDR3 nucleotides: TGTGCCAGCAGTAAAGCGGGGACGGCGAACACTGAAGCTTTCTTT. The encoded protein is CASSKAGTANTEAFF.

The CDR3 DNA reads TGTGCCAGCAGCCTCCAGGTAGAAGGGAATAGGCATTTT. Protein product: CASSLQVEGNRHF. The chain carries TRBV12-3 or TRBV12-4 and TRBJ1-5, with unresolved D. Trimming stripped 6 bases from V and 15 bases from J, with 21 bases between. The CDR3 sequence is 13 residues long.

The J gene is TRBJ2-3, the V gene TRBV11-2; D not certain. The V end lost 5 bases, the J end lost 0 bases, and 15 bases lay between the germline ends. Germline V gene sequence: CDR1 SGHAT, CDR2 FQNNGV. The CDR3 sequence is 16 residues long. The CDR3 loop is CASSPTGTPSTDTQYF. CDR3 coding DNA: TGTGCCAGCAGCCCTACTGGAACCCCCAGCACAGATACGCAGTATTTT.

This sequence joins TRBV10-1 and TRBJ2-2; 8 bases align to TRBD2. CDR1 is WNHNN, CDR2 SYGVQD, per germline (reference sequence). The V gene end was trimmed by 4 bases and the J gene end by 5 bases; junction bases not matched to a gene: 6. CDR3 length: 15 amino acids. CDR3 DNA: TGCGCCAGCAGTGGTCACGGGAGGGAGACCGGGGAGCTGTTTTTT. Translation gives CASSGHGRETGELFF.

The genes are TRBV20-1 and TRBJ1-2; perhaps TRBD1 as D (5 bases). This CDR3 region has 11 residues. The V and J ends lost 6 bases and 5 bases respectively, with 10 bases between them. Germline lookup yields CDR1 DFQATT and CDR2 SNEGSKA (reference sequence). The CDR3: CSARVGYGYTF. For the CDR3, the DNA is TGCAGTGCCAGGGTGGGTTATGGCTACACCTTC.

This clone was seen a handful of times. This chain uses TRBV2 with TRBJ2-1; D is possibly TRBD1 (6 bases). The V gene's germline CDR1 is SNHLY and CDR2 FYNNEI. The CDR3 sequence is 15 residues long. Trimming cost V 7 bases and J 3 bases, with 16 bases left between them. CDR3: CASNPPGQNYNEQFF. The CDR3 nucleotides read TGTGCCAGCAACCCCCCGGGACAAAACTACAATGAGCAGTTCTTC.

This chain joins TRBV6-5 and TRBJ1-2, with a weak D call TRBD1 (5 bases). Germline CDR1 MNHEY, CDR2 SVGAGI. The CDR3 consists of 15 residues. V was clipped by 7 bases and J by 0 bases, with 15 bases between them. CDR3 sequence reads: CASIRGRVSNYGYTF. The DNA for the CDR3 is TGTGCCAGCATCCGCGGCAGGGTTTCTAACTATGGCTACACCTTC.